The 13 T cell receptor beta chains below all came from one sample that was sequenced in a study of graft-versus-host responses after intestinal transplantation. Sequencing was performed with immunoSEQ multiplex PCR; in TCRdb, only in-frame clones are kept and a portion is missing. The sample lists tens of thousands of clones; over 90% were seen once. Their cognate antigens are unknown. Sequencing used unstimulated CD4+ T cells sorted from spleen or lymph node cells, obtained before transplant. These TCRs come from a human donor who was the organ donor for an intestinal transplant.

The chain recombines TRBV2 with TRBJ1-2; 7 nucleotides align to TRBD1. This CDR3 is built from 13 residues. The germline V gene has CDR1 SNHLY and CDR2 FYNNEI. V was pared by 4 bases and J by 4 bases, with 3 bases of the junction left unmatched. CDR3 bases: TGTGCCAGCAGTGGGGACAGCGGCTATGGCTACACCTTC. Translating it yields CASSGDSGYGYTF.

The rearrangement joins TRBV7-9 to TRBJ2-1; D is perhaps TRBD2 (5 bases). The CDR3 extends over 12 amino acids. V lost 4 bases, J lost 10 bases, and 11 bases lay in between. Germline CDR1 and CDR2: SEHNR and FQNEAQ (reference sequence). The CDR3: CASSWGVSEQFF. For the CDR3, the DNA is TGTGCCAGCAGCTGGGGAGTGTCGGAGCAGTTCTTC.

The V and J genes are TRBV2 and TRBJ1-2, with D possibly matching TRBD1 (6 bases). Per the germline V gene, CDR1 is SNHLY and CDR2 is FYNNEI. V lost 7 bases and J 6 bases, leaving 21 bases between the germline ends. The length of the CDR3 is 15 residues. Here the CDR3 DNA reads TGTGCCAGCATACATGGTCGGGGGGCGTGGGATGGCTACACCTTC. This gives the protein CASIHGRGAWDGYTF. Full variable domain (missing parts from reference TRBV2 and TRBJ1-2): EPEVTQTPSHQVTQMGQEVILRCVPISNHLYFYWYRQILGQKVEFLVSFYNNEISEKSEIFDDQFSVERPDGSNFTLKIRSTKLEDSAMYFCASIHGRGAWDGYTFGSGTRLTVV.

The chain carries TRBV10-3 and TRBJ1-1; D not resolved. The CDR3 is 11 residues long. Germline CDR1 ENHRY, CDR2 SYGVKD. V was cut by 3 bases and J by 10 bases, with 9 bases left in between. CDR3 region: CAISDLRGAFF. CDR3 bases: TGTGCCATCAGTGACCTCCGAGGAGCTTTCTTT.

In DNA, the CDR3 is TGCAGCGTTGAAGCCGCTGGAAACACCATATATTTT. This encodes CSVEAAGNTIYF. The chain carries TRBV29-1 and TRBJ1-3, with D hard to call. CDR3 length equals 12 residues. V dropped 1 base and J dropped 2 bases, with 3 bases sitting between them. Germline V gene data show CDR1 as SQVTM and CDR2 as ANQGSEA.

V gene TRBV14 combines with J gene TRBJ2-4; no clear D. The length of the CDR3 is 15 residues. Germline values: CDR1 SGHDN, CDR2 FVKESK. The V and J ends lost 4 bases and 6 bases respectively, with 16 bases between them. DNA for the CDR3: TGTGCCAGCAGCCTAAAGACCGGGCCCCGAAACATTCAGTACTTC. Translating gives CASSLKTGPRNIQYF.

The J gene is TRBJ2-2, the V gene TRBV7-3, with TRBD2 matching 7 bases. This CDR3 contains 14 residues. Germline V gives CDR1 SGHTA, CDR2 FQGTGA. With 7 bases clipped from V and 4 bases from J, the junction kept 6 bases outside the gene matches. In nucleotides, the CDR3 is TGTGCCAGCACCACGTGGGGGGGCACCGGGGAGCTGTTTTTT. Residues: CASTTWGGTGELFF.

V usage is TRBV11-3 and J usage is TRBJ1-1; D call uncertain. The CDR3 extends over 12 amino acids. Germline CDR1 and CDR2: SGHNT and YENEEA. The V gene lost 1 base and the J gene lost 7 bases, with 7 bases spanning the gap. The CDR3 loop reads CASSLGLGEAFF. The CDR3 region has the DNA TGTGCCAGCAGCTTAGGTTTAGGTGAAGCTTTCTTT.

This clone has only one observation. CDR3 DNA sequence: TGTGCCAGCTCACGGGACAGCAATCAGCCCCAGCATTTT. It yields the protein CASSRDSNQPQHF. This chain links TRBV18 with TRBJ1-5, with a tentative D call TRBD1 (5 bases). Deletions cut 4 bases from V and 1 base from J, with 5 bases between. Germline values: CDR1 KGHSH, CDR2 LQKENI. The CDR3 consists of 13 residues.

The V call is TRBV15, the J call TRBJ1-1; TRBD1 agrees at 8 bases. The CDR3 has 16 amino acids. Germline V gene sequence: CDR1 LNHNV, CDR2 YYDKDF (reference sequence). V was clipped by 2 bases and J by 1 base; unmatched bases: 6. CDR3 protein: CATSRYRGVENTEAFF. The CDR3 nucleotides read TGTGCCACCAGCAGATACAGGGGGGTCGAGAACACTGAAGCTTTCTTT.

The CDR3 reads CASSLGGFTEAFF. As DNA, the CDR3 is TGTGCCAGCAGTTTAGGGGGATTCACTGAAGCTTTCTTT. This chain uses TRBV27 with TRBJ1-1, with D maybe TRBD1 (5 bases). V lost 2 bases to trimming and J lost 4 bases, with 8 bases between them. Germline V CDR1 and CDR2: MNHEY, SMNVEV (reference sequence). This CDR3 is 13 amino acids long.

This clone was recorded only once. J is TRBJ1-2 and V is TRBV9; no reliable D call. V dropped 0 bases and J dropped 4 bases, with 4 bases sitting between them. The length of the CDR3 is 12 residues. Looked up from germline, CDR1 is SGDLS and CDR2 is YYNGEE. CDR3 nucleotide sequence: TGTGCCAGCAGCGTAGACGGCTATGGCTACACCTTC. It specifies CASSVDGYGYTF.

V usage is TRBV7-8 and J usage is TRBJ2-5, with TRBD1 matching 10 bases. CDR3 length equals 16 residues. V was pared by 5 bases and J by 4 bases, with 10 bases of the junction left unmatched. Germline assignment: CDR1 SGHVS and CDR2 FQNEAQ. Here the CDR3 reads CASSTPGQGTRETQYF. The CDR3 DNA reads as TGTGCCAGCAGCACTCCGGGACAGGGGACAAGAGAGACCCAGTACTTC.